Listed below are T cell receptor beta chains from one sample, sequenced in a study of cytomegalovirus exposure and HLA in healthy donors. Libraries were prepared by immunoSEQ multiplex PCR; TCRdb keeps only in-frame clonotypes and omits some of them. The sample shows about 160,000 clones, about four fifths of them seen only once. Source material: PBMCs. Receptors originate from a human donor in good health. Each CDR3 is given with its conserved first and last residue. A D gene is named only where the DNA matches it firmly. Clone size is not always given. Where it is, it says once, few, many or a class for expanded clones.

abundance: NA
v_gene: TRBV19
j_gene: TRBJ2-7
len: 14
d_gene: TRBD2
CDR3aa: CASSPGLATYEQYF
CDR3nt: TGTGCCAGTAGTCCGGGACTAGCTACCTACGAGCAGTACTTC

abundance: NA
v_gene: TRBV30
j_gene: TRBJ2-6
len: 17
d_gene: TRBD2
CDR3aa: CAFDSGGTLSGANVLTF
CDR3nt: TGTGCCTTTGATAGCGGGGGCACTCTCTCTGGGGCCAACGTCCTGACTTTC

abundance: NA
v_gene: TRBV19
j_gene: TRBJ2-1
len: 14
d_gene: TRBD1
CDR3aa: CASSITGGYNEQFF
CDR3nt: TGTGCCAGTAGTATAACAGGGGGCTACAATGAGCAGTTCTTC

abundance: NA
v_gene: TRBV30
j_gene: TRBJ1-5
len: 16
d_gene: NA
CDR3aa: CAWSVPRGSTDQPQHF
CDR3nt: TGTGCCTGGAGTGTACCCAGGGGTTCTACAGATCAGCCCCAGCATTTT

abundance: NA
v_gene: TRBV7-9
j_gene: TRBJ2-1
len: 16
d_gene: NA
CDR3aa: CAGGPRDRSSYNEQFF
CDR3nt: TGTGCCGGTGGGCCTCGAGACAGGAGCTCCTACAATGAGCAGTTCTTC

abundance: NA
v_gene: TRBV28
j_gene: TRBJ2-1
len: 15
d_gene: TRBD2
CDR3aa: CASSGKAGGPVEQFF
CDR3nt: TGTGCCAGCAGCGGTAAAGCGGGAGGGCCGGTGGAGCAGTTCTTC

abundance: NA
v_gene: TRBV7-6
j_gene: TRBJ2-2
len: 15
d_gene: NA
CDR3aa: CASSLVRTAAGELFF
CDR3nt: TGTGCCAGCAGCTTAGTACGTACGGCGGCCGGGGAGCTGTTTTTT

abundance: NA
v_gene: TRBV7-9
j_gene: TRBJ1-3
len: 12
d_gene: NA
CDR3aa: CASSPPGNTIYF
CDR3nt: TGTGCCAGCAGCCCCCCGGGAAACACCATATATTTT

abundance: NA
v_gene: TRBV19
j_gene: TRBJ1-1
len: 12
d_gene: NA
CDR3aa: CASSLEGAEAFF
CDR3nt: TGTGCCAGTAGCCTTGAAGGGGCTGAAGCTTTCTTT

abundance: NA
v_gene: TRBV19
j_gene: TRBJ1-1
len: 14
d_gene: TRBD1
CDR3aa: CASRITGVNTEAFF
CDR3nt: TGTGCCAGTAGGATTACAGGGGTGAACACTGAAGCTTTCTTT

abundance: NA
v_gene: TRBV27
j_gene: TRBJ2-7
len: 17
d_gene: NA
CDR3aa: CASRRGEFRLEANEQYF
CDR3nt: TGTGCCAGCAGACGCGGGGAATTTAGGCTTGAGGCAAACGAGCAGTACTTC

abundance: NA
v_gene: TRBV30
j_gene: TRBJ1-3
len: 15
d_gene: TRBD1
CDR3aa: CAWKTGSDPGNTIYF
CDR3nt: TGTGCCTGGAAGACAGGGTCGGATCCTGGAAACACCATATATTTT

abundance: NA
v_gene: TRBV27
j_gene: TRBJ2-1
len: 16
d_gene: TRBD2
CDR3aa: CASSPLGLDGANEQFF
CDR3nt: TGTGCCAGCAGCCCTCTGGGACTAGATGGGGCCAATGAGCAGTTCTTC

abundance: once
v_gene: TRBV27
j_gene: TRBJ2-3
len: 15
d_gene: NA
CDR3aa: CASSLQGVWTDTQYF
CDR3nt: TGTGCCAGCAGTTTACAGGGTGTTTGGACAGATACGCAGTATTTT

abundance: NA
v_gene: TRBV11-2
j_gene: TRBJ2-1
len: 15
d_gene: TRBD2
CDR3aa: CASSLAGGPLNEQFF
CDR3nt: TGTGCCAGCAGCTTAGCGGGGGGACCCCTCAATGAGCAGTTCTTC

abundance: NA
v_gene: TRBV20-1
j_gene: TRBJ1-1
len: 11
d_gene: NA
CDR3aa: CSARRGRDPFF
CDR3nt: TGCAGTGCCAGGCGGGGCCGGGATCCTTTCTTT

abundance: NA
v_gene: TRBV27
j_gene: TRBJ2-7
len: 16
d_gene: NA
CDR3aa: CASSLVPSPGPSEQYF
CDR3nt: TGTGCCAGCAGTTTGGTTCCTAGTCCTGGTCCGAGTGAGCAGTACTTC

abundance: NA
v_gene: TRBV5-1
j_gene: TRBJ2-5
len: 15
d_gene: TRBD1
CDR3aa: CASSLWTGSGETQYF
CDR3nt: TGCGCCAGCAGCTTATGGACAGGGAGTGGAGAGACCCAGTACTTC

abundance: NA
v_gene: TRBV7-2
j_gene: TRBJ2-7
len: 14
d_gene: NA
CDR3aa: CASSFTQGPYEQYF
CDR3nt: TGTGCCAGCAGCTTTACCCAGGGCCCCTACGAGCAGTACTTC

abundance: NA
v_gene: TRBV18
j_gene: TRBJ2-7
len: 15
d_gene: TRBD1
CDR3aa: CASSPLQGAKNEQYF
CDR3nt: TGTGCCAGCTCACCACTACAGGGGGCCAAGAACGAGCAGTACTTC

abundance: NA
v_gene: TRBV5-1
j_gene: TRBJ1-4
len: 19
d_gene: TRBD1
CDR3aa: CASSSFGHGQGATNEKLFF
CDR3nt: TGCGCCAGCAGCTCGTTTGGCCACGGACAGGGCGCAACTAATGAAAAACTGTTTTTT

abundance: NA
v_gene: TRBV28
j_gene: TRBJ1-5
len: 14
d_gene: TRBD1
CDR3aa: CASSLGQSNQPQHF
CDR3nt: TGTGCCAGCAGTTTGGGACAGAGCAATCAGCCCCAGCATTTT

abundance: few
v_gene: TRBV6-5
j_gene: TRBJ1-5
len: 14
d_gene: NA
CDR3aa: CASRGGGGYQPQHF
CDR3nt: TGTGCCAGCAGGGGAGGGGGGGGCTATCAGCCCCAGCATTTT

abundance: NA
v_gene: TRBV6-1
j_gene: TRBJ2-7
len: 15
d_gene: TRBD2
CDR3aa: CASSEEAGGGYEQYF
CDR3nt: TGTGCCAGCAGTGAAGAAGCGGGGGGCGGCTACGAGCAGTACTTC

abundance: NA
v_gene: TRBV28
j_gene: TRBJ1-1
len: 13
d_gene: NA
CDR3aa: CAIAGAANLEAFF
CDR3nt: TGTGCCATTGCGGGGGCAGCAAACCTTGAAGCTTTCTTT

abundance: NA
v_gene: TRBV7-3
j_gene: TRBJ2-3
len: 13
d_gene: NA
CDR3aa: CASSLVSSDTQYF
CDR3nt: TGTGCCAGCAGCTTAGTTAGTTCAGATACGCAGTATTTT

abundance: NA
v_gene: TRBV28
j_gene: TRBJ1-2
len: 13
d_gene: NA
CDR3aa: CASSPAIPRGYTF
CDR3nt: TGTGCCAGCAGTCCCGCCATTCCTCGGGGCTACACCTTC

abundance: NA
v_gene: TRBV6-1
j_gene: TRBJ2-1
len: 15
d_gene: TRBD2
CDR3aa: CASSPGLAVDNEQFF
CDR3nt: TGTGCCAGCAGTCCAGGACTAGCGGTAGACAATGAGCAGTTCTTC

abundance: NA
v_gene: TRBV4-3
j_gene: TRBJ2-3
len: 15
d_gene: TRBD2
CDR3aa: CASSETSGSTDTQYF
CDR3nt: TGCGCCAGCAGCGAGACTAGCGGGAGTACAGATACGCAGTATTTT

abundance: NA
v_gene: TRBV19
j_gene: TRBJ1-6
len: 15
d_gene: TRBD1
CDR3aa: CASSFGTVYNSPLHF
CDR3nt: TGTGCCAGTAGTTTTGGGACAGTGTATAATTCACCCCTCCACTTT

abundance: NA
v_gene: TRBV19
j_gene: TRBJ1-1
len: 14
d_gene: TRBD1
CDR3aa: CASRITGGGTEAFF
CDR3nt: TGTGCCAGTAGGATAACAGGGGGCGGCACTGAAGCTTTCTTT

abundance: NA
v_gene: TRBV7-2
j_gene: TRBJ1-4
len: 16
d_gene: TRBD1
CDR3aa: CASSLATGATNEKLFF
CDR3nt: TGTGCCAGCAGCTTAGCGACAGGGGCAACTAATGAAAAACTGTTTTTT

abundance: NA
v_gene: TRBV7-9
j_gene: TRBJ2-2
len: 12
d_gene: NA
CDR3aa: CSSSSDSGELFF
CDR3nt: TGTTCCAGCAGCTCCGACTCCGGGGAGCTGTTTTTT

abundance: NA
v_gene: TRBV5-6
j_gene: TRBJ2-3
len: 15
d_gene: NA
CDR3aa: CASSLGPGSTDTQYF
CDR3nt: TGTGCCAGCAGCTTAGGCCCCGGGAGCACAGATACGCAGTATTTT

abundance: NA
v_gene: TRBV5-1
j_gene: TRBJ2-7
len: 15
d_gene: TRBD1
CDR3aa: CASSPRGQGRYEQYF
CDR3nt: TGCGCCAGCAGCCCACGCGGACAGGGCAGGTACGAGCAGTACTTC